The present TCR beta chain was sequenced within a study of Ad26.COV2.S vaccination and SARS-CoV-2 variants (dated by TCRdb to the early 2020s). A note on the overall study: Vaccine-arm donors came from COV1001, a multicentre, randomized, double-blind, placebo-controlled phase I-IIa trial of Ad26.COV2.S in healthy adults. Ad26.COV2.S was administered intramuscularly at 5 x 10^10 or 1 x 10^11 viral particles, either as a single shot or as two shots given 56 days apart. TCRbeta repertoire sequencing served as the tool for gauging how specific and how broad the SARS-CoV-2-reactive T cell receptors were following Ad26.COV2.S vaccination. A total of 32 samples were included in the TCR-sequenced set, comprising about 20 Ad26.COV2.S vaccine recipients, 5 placebo recipients and 8 SARS-CoV-2 convalescent individuals. Participants in the trial were split at random into five groups of five each, receiving low-dose or high-dose Ad26.COV2.S once or twice, or else placebo on both occasions. Blinding of investigators to trial group allocation was maintained during experiments and outcome assessment. The study at large found these results: Vaccine and placebo recipients had comparable non-spike TCR breadth, which fits with the vaccine containing only spike. The study lacked the statistical power to compare responses across vaccine doses or regimens. Substantial breadth of spike-specific CD8+ and CD4+ T cell responses was reported after vaccination. Higher spike-specific TCR breadth was observed in Ad26.COV2.S recipients than in placebo recipients (P = 0.0014). The authors noted that the TCR breadth and depth analyses may have underestimated total T cell responses.

The immunoSEQ Assay was used to sequence TCRbeta CDR3 regions. After extraction, genomic DNA underwent amplification by bias-controlled multiplex PCR, followed by high-throughput sequencing. Processing in the source paper ran as follows. To quantify the absolute abundance of every unique TCRbeta CDR3 region, sequences were collapsed and filtered. T cell fraction was estimated by normalization of TCRbeta template counts to usable DNA, with usable DNA being measured through amplification of reference genes present in all nucleated cells. Repertoire TCRs were annotated as SARS-CoV-2-specific by exact matching of V gene, CDR3 amino acid sequence and J gene to a known reactive TCR set. MIRA supplied the reference SARS-CoV-2 TCR set, which was filtered for enrichment in COVID-19-positive ImmuneCODE repertoires so that public or cross-reactive TCRs were removed. Based on the MIRA antigens, annotated TCRs were further analysed at the level of specific ORF or position within ORF. Depth was the summed frequency of annotated unique rearrangements, while breadth was defined as annotated unique rearrangements over total unique productive rearrangements. TCR breadth was compared between groups using two-sided Wilcoxon rank-sum tests. The clones in this table, taken by TCRdb from immuneACCESS, are in-frame only. Not every clone is retained; where verified, under half of the shortfall comes from an unresolved V gene, and the cause of the rest is unknown. That table furnishes V, J and clone size, whereas the DNA furnished D and trimming. This sample lists roughly 300,000 clones; around 89% were detected once. The ten most abundant clones make up around 5.3% of the sample.

Notes on this clone: Its target antigen remains unknown. No qualities accompany the bases; no much larger clone lies one base away.

The CDR3 sequence holds 14 residues, the cysteine and phenylalanine included. Of the read, only the CDR3 DNA is kept; its 42 bases are in frame from base 1. CDR1 and CDR2, per the germline V gene, are MNHEY and SVGAGI. V drops 7 bases and J drops 0 bases, leaving 12 bases in between. This sample's treatment or condition label indicates: around 19 received Ad26.COV2.S at low or high dose, single or two shots; 5 received placebo; per-sample allocation not given. Repertoires of vaccine and placebo recipients were sequenced from samples taken on day 63 after the first injection. Between 29 July and 7 August 2020, Cohort 1b enrolled 25 adults aged 18-55 years at one site in Boston, USA. Ad26.COV2.S consisted of a replication-incompetent adenovirus type 26 vector by which a prefusion-stabilized SARS-CoV-2 spike protein from the original Wuhan strain was expressed.

The chain links TRBV6-5 with TRBJ1-1; perhaps TRBD1 is the D gene, with 5 bases matching. The sample was peripheral blood, taken in a trial of Ad26.COV2.S vaccine versus placebo. This TCR was sampled from a person between 18 and 60 years old who received the Ad26.COV2.S COVID-19 vaccine or a placebo. This receptor has the CDR3 CASKWDGVNTEAFF. The sequence in DNA is TGTGCCAGCAAATGGGACGGAGTGAACACTGAAGCTTTCTTT.